This record looks at one T cell receptor beta chain sequence and its context. The data were obtained in a study of blood T cell repertoires in COVID-19. Study details: Acute-phase and convalescent COVID-19 samples originated in the United States, Italy and Spain.

Original data processing: Quantification of nucleated cells was approximated via reference gene primer amplification. Sequenced by immunoSEQ multiplex PCR; TCRdb stores in-frame clones only, minus some. V and J calls and clone size are given by that table; D and trimming were obtained from the DNA. The profile covers some 150,000 clones, with around 84% appearing a single time and 30% to 45% taken by the ten largest. The length of the CDR3 is 14 residues. Germline CDR1 reads LNHDA; CDR2 reads SQIVND (reference sequence). The junction had 6 bases not matched to a gene; V was cut back by 8 bases and J by 4 bases.

Sequencing was carried out using peripheral blood. The receptor comes from a human donor in a cohort sampled during active COVID-19. The rearrangement uses TRBV19 and TRBJ2-1; 9 nucleotides line up with TRBD1. The CDR3 sequence is CASGQGQGYNEQFF. In nucleotides, the CDR3 is TGTGCCAGTGGCCAGGGACAGGGTTACAATGAGCAGTTCTTC.